This T cell receptor (beta chain) originates from a study of blood T cell repertoires in COVID-19. Germline V lookup: CDR1 SGDLS, CDR2 YYNGEE. The CDR3 sequence is 17 residues long. J lost 1 base, V lost 4 bases, and 11 bases had no gene match. Some clones are missing from TCRdb's copy, which holds only in-frame ones; the method was immunoSEQ multiplex PCR. The sample shows 150,000 to 170,000 clones, about 85% of them seen only once. J is TRBJ1-1 and V is TRBV9; 9 bases fit TRBD1. What was sequenced was peripheral blood. This sequence was found in a man aged 60 to 75 with COVID-19, enrolled during active disease. CDR3 DNA: TGTGCCAGCAGCCCAAGCAAGGGACAGGGATCGAACACTGAAGCTTTCTTT. It yields the protein CASSPSKGQGSNTEAFF. The full variable domain, its missing parts supplied by reference TRBV9 and TRBJ1-1, is DSGVTQTPKHLITATGQRVTLRCSPRSGDLSVYWYQQSLDQGLQFLIQYYNGEERAKGNILERFSAQQFPDLHSELNLSSLELGDSALYFCASSPSKGQGSNTEAFFGQGTRLTVV.